The 22 T cell receptor beta chains in this list originate from one sample, sequenced in a study of T-cell reconstitution after alpha-beta-depleted transplantation in children (dated by TCRdb to about 2016). Read against the paper, the sample's treatment or condition label means: allogeneic hematopoietic cell transplantation with graft depleted of TCRalphabeta T cells and CD19 B cells. The library relied on PCR. For sequencing, an Illumina HiSeq 2500 was employed. TCR library preparation used molecular barcoding, with unique molecular identifiers applied to normalize quantification of the TCRbeta repertoire. TCRdb reprocessing: public reads trimmed at Q25 with fastp, clones called with MiXCR, in-frame beta chains kept. All rows with the same CDR3 protein become a single entry with the most common DNA and genes. This sample gives 450,000 to 700,000 distinct CDR3 sequences in total; about a quarter of them show up just once. The top ten hold around a third of the sample.

This sample comprised PBMCs, obtained before TCRalphabeta/CD19-depleted stem cell transplant. Receptor source: a boy under two years old with Wiskott-Aldrich syndrome, due to receive a stem cell transplant.

The chain uses TRBV4-2 and TRBJ1-2; unclear D gene. Trimming removed 4 bases at V and 0 bases at J, with 15 bases between. The CDR3 is made up of 16 amino acids. Germline V gene sequence: CDR1 LGHNA, CDR2 YNFKEQ. CDR3 sequence (DNA): TGTGCCAGCAGCCCATCCATGGGTACCGCTAACTATGGCTACACCTTC. Its protein is CASSPSMGTANYGYTF.

The V and J genes are TRBV7-2 and TRBJ2-7; the D gene is possibly TRBD2 (5 bases). Trimming stripped 6 bases from V and 2 bases from J, with 14 bases between. The germline V gene has CDR1 SGHTA and CDR2 FQGNSA. The CDR3 runs 14 residues. CDR3 protein: CASRISEGPYEQYF. The CDR3 DNA sequence: TGTGCCAGCAGAATCAGCGAGGGCCCCTACGAGCAGTACTTC.

V gene TRBV29-1 combines with J gene TRBJ2-7; 8 nucleotides align to TRBD1. This CDR3 comprises 11 residues. Germline V gene sequence: CDR1 SQVTM, CDR2 ANQGSEA. V lost 6 bases to trimming and J lost 5 bases; unmatched junction nucleotides: 3. The CDR3 reads CSVSGGDEQYF. As DNA, the CDR3 is TGCAGCGTATCAGGGGGCGACGAGCAGTACTTC.

This clonotype was counted only a few times. V gene TRBV18 combines with J gene TRBJ2-6; the D gene could be TRBD1 or TRBD2 (5 bases each). Germline V gene sequence: CDR1 KGHSH, CDR2 LQKENI. Trimming took off 4 bases at V and 2 bases at J, with 9 bases between the two ends. This CDR3 is 15 amino acids long. The CDR3 loop is CASSRGIPGANVLTF. CDR3 nucleotide sequence: TGTGCCAGCTCACGGGGGATCCCTGGGGCCAACGTCCTGACTTTC.

The chain uses TRBV20-1 and TRBJ2-1, with D tentatively TRBD2 (6 bases). The ends were cut back, 3 bases at V and 4 bases at J, with 19 bases in the middle. Germline V gene sequence: CDR1 DFQATT, CDR2 SNEGSKA (reference sequence). This CDR3 is built from 16 residues. The CDR3 is CSASEVGTGLYNEQFF. In DNA form, the CDR3 reads TGCAGTGCTAGCGAGGTCGGGACTGGCTTGTACAATGAGCAGTTCTTC.

The rearrangement links TRBV12-3 or TRBV12-4 to TRBJ2-1; 11 bases map to TRBD2. The CDR3 runs to 20 residues. V was clipped by 0 bases and J by 0 bases; unmatched bases: 10. CDR3 nucleotide sequence: TGTGCCAGCAGTTTAGCGTCGCTAGCGGGAGGTACCAGCTCCTACAATGAGCAGTTCTTC. It encodes CASSLASLAGGTSSYNEQFF.

This clonotype showed up just a few times. This sequence joins TRBV20-1 and TRBJ2-2, with 8 bases that match TRBD2. V lost 5 bases, J lost 7 bases, and 9 bases stayed unmatched. Germline V CDR1 and CDR2: DFQATT, SNEGSKA (reference sequence). The CDR3 has 14 residues. The CDR3 coding sequence is TGCAGTGCTCACGGGGGGCTAGCGGGCGGGGAGCTGTTTTTT. This codes for CSAHGGLAGGELFF.

This clonotype was seen a handful of times. The CDR3 sequence is CASREPGQGVYEQYF. CDR3 nucleotides: TGTGCCAGCAGAGAACCGGGACAGGGCGTCTACGAGCAGTACTTC. The V call is TRBV6-1, the J call TRBJ2-7; 9 nucleotides agree with TRBD1. The CDR3 is 15 residues long. V lost 6 bases, J lost 3 bases, and 9 bases stayed unmatched. Germline CDR1 is MNHNS and CDR2 is SASEGT.

A few counts support this clonotype. This chain uses TRBV7-2 with TRBJ2-7, with 8 bases that match TRBD2. J lost 6 bases, V lost 2 bases, and 6 bases had no gene match. Germline V gene lookup returns CDR1 SGHTA and CDR2 FQGNSA. The CDR3 has 14 amino acids. The DNA of the CDR3 is TGTGCCAGCAGCTTAAACGGGAGGGCGGGCGAGCAGTACTTC. Residues: CASSLNGRAGEQYF.

This rearrangement joins TRBV12-3 or TRBV12-4 to TRBJ2-2; D is uncertain. The CDR3 loop spans 13 amino acids. Trimming stripped 6 bases from V and 6 bases from J, with 11 bases between. The CDR3 loop is CASRMTPSGELFF. The CDR3 DNA sequence: TGTGCCAGCAGAATGACTCCTTCCGGGGAGCTGTTTTTT.

This clonotype was observed a few times. The V and J genes are TRBV5-1 and TRBJ2-1, with 8 bases identical to TRBD2. V was clipped by 5 bases and J by 4 bases; unmatched bases: 8. This CDR3 has 15 amino acids. The germline V gene encodes CDR1 SGHRS and CDR2 YFSETQ. CDR3 sequence (DNA): TGCGCCAGCAGTGTACCTAGCGGGTTGTACAATGAGCAGTTCTTC. The encoded protein is CASSVPSGLYNEQFF. Filled out from reference TRBV5-1 and TRBJ2-1, the complete variable domain reads KAGVTQTPRYLIKTRGQQVTLSCSPISGHRSVSWYQQTPGQGLQFLFEYFSETQRNKGNFPGRFSGRQFSNSRSEMNVSTLELGDSALYLCASSVPSGLYNEQFFGPGTRLTVL.

This clonotype was seen just once. The CDR3 region has the DNA TGTGCCAGCAGCCGAGAGAGCGGGAGGTACGAGCAGTACTTC. It translates to CASSRESGRYEQYF. The V gene is TRBV4-2, the J gene TRBJ2-7, with 9 bases identical to TRBD2. V shed 4 bases, J shed 4 bases, and the junction held 5 bases outside the gene matches. Germline V gene sequence: CDR1 LGHNA, CDR2 YNFKEQ. This CDR3 is 14 amino acids long.

The chain is built from TRBV10-1 and TRBJ2-1, with 8 nucleotides matching TRBD2. Per germline, CDR1 WNHNN and CDR2 SYGVQD (reference sequence). V lost 7 bases and J lost 4; bases outside the gene matches: 9. This CDR3 has 15 residues. The CDR3 loop is CASKATSANYNEQFF. The CDR3, as DNA: TGCGCCAGCAAAGCGACTAGCGCGAATTACAATGAGCAGTTCTTC.

This clonotype has just a few counts. The chain combines TRBV7-2 with TRBJ2-5, with 7 bases lining up with TRBD2. The CDR3 loop spans 14 amino acids. V dropped 4 bases and J dropped 5; count of bases not matched to a gene: 7. Germline V lookup: CDR1 SGHTA, CDR2 FQGNSA. The CDR3 DNA follows: TGTGCCAGCAGCTACATAGGGGAGGGGGAGACCCAGTACTTC. Protein product: CASSYIGEGETQYF.

This clonotype was picked up a small number of times. This sequence joins TRBV5-1 and TRBJ2-1; a possible D gene is TRBD1 (6 bases). Germline V CDR1 and CDR2: SGHRS, YFSETQ. Between the trimmed V and J ends, which lost 4 bases and 4 bases, there was a span of 15 bases. The CDR3 runs to 15 residues. The CDR3 region is CASSPTGTYYNEQFF. In DNA form, the CDR3 reads TGCGCCAGCAGCCCTACCGGGACATATTACAATGAGCAGTTCTTC.

This chain uses TRBV7-2 with TRBJ2-4, with D maybe TRBD1 (7 bases). This CDR3 is built from 15 residues. Trimming took off 1 base at V and 7 bases at J, with 14 bases between the two ends. Germline V gene lookup returns CDR1 SGHTA and CDR2 FQGNSA. The CDR3: CASSLGGARGNIQYF. The CDR3 nucleotides are TGTGCCAGCAGCTTAGGGGGGGCCAGGGGGAACATTCAGTACTTC.

The V and J genes are TRBV6-5 and TRBJ2-1; D unresolved. Per germline, CDR1 MNHEY and CDR2 SVGAGI. This CDR3 contains 15 residues. The V end was cut by 2 bases, the J end by 3 bases, with 11 bases between. CDR3 sequence reads: CASSYTGQHYNEQFF. The DNA of the CDR3 is TGTGCCAGCAGTTACACCGGGCAGCACTACAATGAGCAGTTCTTC.

This clonotype has only a few counts. This chain links TRBV2 with TRBJ1-4; D uncertain. Trimming shortened V by 4 bases and J by 8 bases, and 8 bases separated the two germline ends. Germline V CDR1 and CDR2: SNHLY, FYNNEI. The CDR3 loop spans 12 amino acids. The chain's CDR3 is CASSVADEKLFF. DNA of the CDR3: TGTGCCAGCAGTGTCGCGGACGAAAAACTGTTTTTT.

The chain carries TRBV5-1 and TRBJ1-3; 12 bases align to TRBD1. The CDR3 consists of 17 residues. Germline V CDR1 and CDR2: SGHRS, YFSETQ. V lost 4 bases to trimming and J lost 4 bases; unmatched junction nucleotides: 9. In DNA, the CDR3 is TGCGCCAGCAGCCTGGGACAGGGGGCGCTAGGAGGAAACACCATATATTTT. Protein sequence: CASSLGQGALGGNTIYF. Based on the CDR3 plus reference TRBV5-1 and TRBJ1-3, the full variable domain is KAGVTQTPRYLIKTRGQQVTLSCSPISGHRSVSWYQQTPGQGLQFLFEYFSETQRNKGNFPGRFSGRQFSNSRSEMNVSTLELGDSALYLCASSLGQGALGGNTIYFGEGSWLTVV.

This rearrangement joins TRBV9 to TRBJ2-1; 9 bases line up with TRBD2. The V gene end was trimmed by 4 bases and the J gene end by 5 bases; junction bases not matched to a gene: 7. The germline CDR1 and CDR2 sequences are SGDLS and YYNGEE. The CDR3 extends over 15 amino acids. The CDR3 is CASSIYSGSNNEQFF. In DNA, the CDR3 is TGTGCCAGCAGCATCTATAGCGGGAGCAACAATGAGCAGTTCTTC.

The chain uses TRBV6-1 and TRBJ2-1; D gene unclear. CDR3 size: 15 residues. Per germline, CDR1 MNHNS and CDR2 SASEGT. V was trimmed by 5 bases and J by 8 bases, leaving 19 bases between them. This chain's CDR3 is CASSSYGRNIHEQFF. In DNA form, the CDR3 reads TGTGCCAGCAGTAGTTATGGCCGGAACATCCATGAGCAGTTCTTC.

J is TRBJ2-1 and V is TRBV12-3 or TRBV12-4; D perhaps matches TRBD2 (7 bases). The CDR3 sequence is 16 residues long. Trimming cost V 3 bases and J 8 bases, with 20 bases left between them. CDR3 sequence: CASSFRMRRGRDEQFF. CDR3 bases: TGTGCCAGCAGTTTTCGGATGCGTAGGGGGAGGGATGAGCAGTTCTTC.